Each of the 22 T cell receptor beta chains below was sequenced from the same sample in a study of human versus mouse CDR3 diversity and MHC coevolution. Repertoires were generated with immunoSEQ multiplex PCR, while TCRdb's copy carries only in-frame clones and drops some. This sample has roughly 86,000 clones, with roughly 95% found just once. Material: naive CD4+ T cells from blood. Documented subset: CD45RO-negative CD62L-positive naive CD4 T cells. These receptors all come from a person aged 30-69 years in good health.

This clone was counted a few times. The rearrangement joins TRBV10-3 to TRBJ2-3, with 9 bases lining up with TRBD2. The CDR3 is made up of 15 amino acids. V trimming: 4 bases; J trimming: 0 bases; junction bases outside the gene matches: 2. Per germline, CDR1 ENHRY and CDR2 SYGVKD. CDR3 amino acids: CAISGLAGSTDTQYF. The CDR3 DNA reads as TGTGCCATCAGTGGGCTAGCGGGGAGCACAGATACGCAGTATTTT.

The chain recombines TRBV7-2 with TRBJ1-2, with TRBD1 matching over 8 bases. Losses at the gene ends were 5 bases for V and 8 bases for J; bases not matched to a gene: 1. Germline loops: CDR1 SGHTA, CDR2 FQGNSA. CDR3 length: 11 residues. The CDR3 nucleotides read TGTGCCAGCAGCCGGACAGGGGGCTACACCTTC. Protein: CASSRTGGYTF.

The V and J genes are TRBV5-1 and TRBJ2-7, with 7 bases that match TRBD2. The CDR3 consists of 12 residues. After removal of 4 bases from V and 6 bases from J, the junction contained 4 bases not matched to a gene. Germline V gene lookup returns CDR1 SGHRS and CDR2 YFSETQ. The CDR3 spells CASSTGGGEQYF. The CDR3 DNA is TGCGCCAGCAGCACGGGGGGTGGCGAGCAGTACTTC. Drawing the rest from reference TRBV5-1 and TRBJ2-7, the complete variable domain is KAGVTQTPRYLIKTRGQQVTLSCSPISGHRSVSWYQQTPGQGLQFLFEYFSETQRNKGNFPGRFSGRQFSNSRSEMNVSTLELGDSALYLCASSTGGGEQYFGPGTRLTVT.

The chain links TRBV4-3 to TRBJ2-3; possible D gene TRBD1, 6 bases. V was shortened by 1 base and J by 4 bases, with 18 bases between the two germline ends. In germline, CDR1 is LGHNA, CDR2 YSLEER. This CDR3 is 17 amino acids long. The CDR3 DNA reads TGCGCCAGCAGCCAAGGGATAAGGGGGAAAGCGTCAGATACGCAGTATTTT. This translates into CASSQGIRGKASDTQYF.

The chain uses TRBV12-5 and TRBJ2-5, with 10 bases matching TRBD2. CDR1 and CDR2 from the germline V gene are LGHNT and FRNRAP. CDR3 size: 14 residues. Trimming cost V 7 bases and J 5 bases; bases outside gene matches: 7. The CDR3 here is CASALAGVRETQYF. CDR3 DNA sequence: TGTGCTAGTGCCCTAGCGGGGGTAAGGGAGACCCAGTACTTC.

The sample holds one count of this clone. The CDR3 DNA reads as TGTGCCAGCAGGGACAGGTTAACTAATCAGCCCCAGCATTTT. Its translation is CASRDRLTNQPQHF. The chain carries TRBV2 and TRBJ1-5; 7 bases agree with TRBD1. There are 14 residues in the CDR3. Germline V lookup: CDR1 SNHLY, CDR2 FYNNEI. Trimming at V came to 6 bases and at J to 4 bases, leaving 6 bases not matched to a gene.

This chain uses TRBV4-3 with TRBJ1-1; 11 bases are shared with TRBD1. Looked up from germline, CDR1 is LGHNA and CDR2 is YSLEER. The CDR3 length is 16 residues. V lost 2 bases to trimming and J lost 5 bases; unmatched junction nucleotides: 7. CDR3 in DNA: TGCGCCAGCAGCCAAATATCCGGGACAGGGGGAACTGAAGCTTTCTTT. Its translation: CASSQISGTGGTEAFF.

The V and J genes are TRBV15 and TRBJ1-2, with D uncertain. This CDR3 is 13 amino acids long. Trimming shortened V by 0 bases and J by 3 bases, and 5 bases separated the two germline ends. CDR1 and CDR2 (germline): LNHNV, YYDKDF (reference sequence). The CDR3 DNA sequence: TGTGCCACCAGCAGAGATCAGGACTATGGCTACACCTTC. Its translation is CATSRDQDYGYTF.

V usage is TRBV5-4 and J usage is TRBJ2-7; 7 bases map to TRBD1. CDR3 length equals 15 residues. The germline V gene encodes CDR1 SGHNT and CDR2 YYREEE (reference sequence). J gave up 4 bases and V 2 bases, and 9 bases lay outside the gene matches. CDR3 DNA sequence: TGTGCCAGCAGCTTATCCTCGGGACAGTCGTACGAGCAGTACTTC. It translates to CASSLSSGQSYEQYF.

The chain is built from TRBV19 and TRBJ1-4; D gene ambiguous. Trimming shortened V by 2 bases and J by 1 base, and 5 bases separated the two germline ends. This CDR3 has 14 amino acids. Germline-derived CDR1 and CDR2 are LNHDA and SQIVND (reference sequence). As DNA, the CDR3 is TGTGCCAGTAGTATATCTGTAACTAATGAAAAACTGTTTTTT. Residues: CASSISVTNEKLFF. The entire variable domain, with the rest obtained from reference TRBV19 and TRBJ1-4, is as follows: DGGITQSPKYLFRKEGQNVTLSCEQNLNHDAMYWYRQDPGQGLRLIYYSQIVNDFQKGDIAEGYSVSREKKESFPLTVTSAQKNPTAFYLCASSISVTNEKLFFGSGTQLSVL.

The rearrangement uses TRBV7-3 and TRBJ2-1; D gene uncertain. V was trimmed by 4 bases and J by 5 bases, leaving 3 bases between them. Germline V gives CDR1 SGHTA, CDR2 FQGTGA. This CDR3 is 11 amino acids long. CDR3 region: CASSSDNEQFF. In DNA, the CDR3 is TGTGCCAGCAGCTCTGACAATGAGCAGTTCTTC.

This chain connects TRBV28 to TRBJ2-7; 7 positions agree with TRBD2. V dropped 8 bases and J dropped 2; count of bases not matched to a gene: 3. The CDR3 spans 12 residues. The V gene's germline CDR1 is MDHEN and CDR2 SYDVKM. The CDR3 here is CASGGGAYEQYF. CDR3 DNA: TGTGCCAGCGGGGGGGGAGCCTACGAGCAGTACTTC.

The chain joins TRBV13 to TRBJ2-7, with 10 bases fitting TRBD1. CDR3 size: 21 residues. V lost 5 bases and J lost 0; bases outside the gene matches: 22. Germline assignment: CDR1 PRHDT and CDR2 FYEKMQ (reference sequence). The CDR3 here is CASSPPRQGAAFPYSSYEQYF. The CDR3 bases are TGTGCCAGCAGCCCCCCACGACAGGGGGCTGCTTTCCCCTATAGCTCCTACGAGCAGTACTTC.

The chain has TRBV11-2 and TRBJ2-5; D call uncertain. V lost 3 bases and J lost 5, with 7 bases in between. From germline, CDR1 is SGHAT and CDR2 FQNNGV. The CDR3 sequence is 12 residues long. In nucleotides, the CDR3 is TGTGCCAGCAGCTTGCGATCCGAGACCCAGTACTTC. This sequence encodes CASSLRSETQYF. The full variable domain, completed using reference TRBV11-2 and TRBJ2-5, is EAGVAQSPRYKIIEKRQSVAFWCNPISGHATLYWYQQILGQGPKLLIQFQNNGVVDDSQLPKDRFSAERLKGVDSTLKIQPAKLEDSAVYLCASSLRSETQYFGPGTRLLVL.

The CDR3 nucleotides are TGTGCCAGCAGGTCAGCGACCGAGCAGTACTTC. It codes for CASRSATEQYF. V usage is TRBV28 and J usage is TRBJ2-7; D remains unclear. The V gene's germline CDR1 is MDHEN and CDR2 SYDVKM. CDR3 length: 11 amino acids. V lost 6 bases and J lost 6, with 9 bases in between.

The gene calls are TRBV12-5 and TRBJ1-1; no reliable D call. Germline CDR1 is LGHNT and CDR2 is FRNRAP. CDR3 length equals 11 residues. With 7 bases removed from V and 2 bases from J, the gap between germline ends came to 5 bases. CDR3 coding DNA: TGTGCTAGTGCCATTAACACTGAAGCTTTCTTT. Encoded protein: CASAINTEAFF.

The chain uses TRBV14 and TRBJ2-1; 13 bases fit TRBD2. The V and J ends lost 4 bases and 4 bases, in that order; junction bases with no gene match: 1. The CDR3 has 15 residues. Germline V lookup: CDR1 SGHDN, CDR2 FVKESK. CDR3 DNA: TGTGCCAGCAGCCTACTAGCGGGGGGGTACAATGAGCAGTTCTTC. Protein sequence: CASSLLAGGYNEQFF.

The CDR3 reads CSARRDSEAFF. The CDR3 DNA reads as TGCAGTGCTAGGCGGGACAGTGAAGCTTTCTTT. This rearrangement joins TRBV20-1 to TRBJ1-1; 7 bases match TRBD1. The CDR3 covers 11 residues. J gave up 7 bases and V 3 bases, and 2 bases lay outside the gene matches. Per germline, CDR1 DFQATT and CDR2 SNEGSKA (reference sequence).

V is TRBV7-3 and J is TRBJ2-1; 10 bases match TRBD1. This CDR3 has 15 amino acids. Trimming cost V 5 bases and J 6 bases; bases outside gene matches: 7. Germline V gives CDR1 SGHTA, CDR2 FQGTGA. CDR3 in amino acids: CASSRTGGGRNEQFF. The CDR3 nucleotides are TGTGCCAGCAGCCGGACAGGGGGTGGACGCAATGAGCAGTTCTTC. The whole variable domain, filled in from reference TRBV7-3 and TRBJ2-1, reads GAGVSQTPSNKVTEKGKYVELRCDPISGHTALYWYRQSLGQGPEFLIYFQGTGAADDSGLPNDRFFAVRPEGSVSTLKIQRTERGDSAVYLCASSRTGGGRNEQFFGPGTRLTVL.

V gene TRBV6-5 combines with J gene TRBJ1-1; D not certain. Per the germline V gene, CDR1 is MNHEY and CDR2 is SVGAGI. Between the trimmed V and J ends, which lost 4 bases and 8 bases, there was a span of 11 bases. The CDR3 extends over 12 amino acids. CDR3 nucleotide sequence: TGTGCCAGCAGTTCCCCGTATTCCGAAGCTTTCTTT. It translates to CASSSPYSEAFF.

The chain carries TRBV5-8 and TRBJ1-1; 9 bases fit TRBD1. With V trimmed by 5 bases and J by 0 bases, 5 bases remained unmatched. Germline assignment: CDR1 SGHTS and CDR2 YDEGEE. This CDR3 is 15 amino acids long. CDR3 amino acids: CASSFGQGMNTEAFF. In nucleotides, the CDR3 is TGTGCCAGCAGTTTCGGACAGGGGATGAACACTGAAGCTTTCTTT.

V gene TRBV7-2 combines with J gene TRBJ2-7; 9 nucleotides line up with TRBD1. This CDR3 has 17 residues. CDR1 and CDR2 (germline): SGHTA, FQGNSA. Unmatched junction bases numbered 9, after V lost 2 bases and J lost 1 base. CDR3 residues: CASSLTWTGANSYEQYF. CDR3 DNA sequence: TGTGCCAGCAGCTTAACCTGGACAGGGGCTAATTCCTACGAGCAGTACTTC. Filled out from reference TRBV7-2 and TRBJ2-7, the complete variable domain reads GAGVSQSPSNKVTEKGKDVELRCDPISGHTALYWYRQSLGQGLEFLIYFQGNSAPDKSGLPSDRFSAERTGGSVSTLTIQRTQQEDSAVYLCASSLTWTGANSYEQYFGPGTRLTVT.